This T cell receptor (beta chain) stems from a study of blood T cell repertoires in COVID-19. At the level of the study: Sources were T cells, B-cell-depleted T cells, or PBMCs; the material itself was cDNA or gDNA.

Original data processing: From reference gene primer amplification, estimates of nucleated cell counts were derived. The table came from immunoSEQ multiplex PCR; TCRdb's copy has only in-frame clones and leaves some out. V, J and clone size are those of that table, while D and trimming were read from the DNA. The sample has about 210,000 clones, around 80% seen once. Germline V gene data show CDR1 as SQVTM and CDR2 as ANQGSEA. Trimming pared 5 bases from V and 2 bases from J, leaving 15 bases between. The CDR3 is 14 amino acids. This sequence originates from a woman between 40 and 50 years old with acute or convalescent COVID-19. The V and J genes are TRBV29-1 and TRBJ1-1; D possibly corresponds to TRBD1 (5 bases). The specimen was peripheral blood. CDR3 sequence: CSVLPGRDNTEAFF. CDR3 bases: TGCAGCGTTCTCCCGGGGAGGGACAACACTGAAGCTTTCTTT.